This T cell receptor beta chain was retrieved from a study of post-analysis software for immune sequencing data. The overall study: Clinical courses comprised relapsing-remitting, secondary progressive and progressive-relapsing multiple sclerosis. Study conclusions and caveats: Relative to controls, patients with multiple sclerosis showed significantly lower normalized Chao1 diversity. In patients, about 5 TRBV segments were more frequent than in controls, with TRBV5-6, TRBV5-1 and TRBV20-1 among them.

Germline values: CDR1 SQVTM, CDR2 ANQGSEA. Trimming took 2 bases from V and 4 from J, leaving 17 bases between them. The CDR3 consists of 16 residues. Sequencing libraries made from TCR beta cDNA carried unique molecular identifiers. T cells numbering about 0.9 to 11 million yielded cDNA molecules that totaled about 500,000. MiXCR, applied by TCRdb to the PCR reads, yields one record per CDR3 protein. The top ten clones hold 0.55% to 0.65% of a sample with about 800,000 distinct CDR3 sequences, 25% to 30% of them seen once. A word on this clonotype: Its cognate antigen is unknown.

Sequences were obtained from blood. V gene TRBV29-1 combines with J gene TRBJ1-4; D remains ambiguous. This receptor was obtained from a girl aged 10 to 17 with multiple sclerosis. CDR3 sequence (DNA): TGCAGCGTTGAAATGTACGCCGCGGCCCTTAATGAAAAACTGTTTTTT. This sequence encodes CSVEMYAAALNEKLFF. Complete variable domain (other parts from reference TRBV29-1 and TRBJ1-4): SAVISQKPSRDICQRGTSLTIQCQVDSQVTMMFWYRQQPGQSLTLIATANQGSEATYESGFVIDKFPISRPNLTFSTLTVSNMSPEDSSIYLCSVEMYAAALNEKLFFGSGTQLSVL.